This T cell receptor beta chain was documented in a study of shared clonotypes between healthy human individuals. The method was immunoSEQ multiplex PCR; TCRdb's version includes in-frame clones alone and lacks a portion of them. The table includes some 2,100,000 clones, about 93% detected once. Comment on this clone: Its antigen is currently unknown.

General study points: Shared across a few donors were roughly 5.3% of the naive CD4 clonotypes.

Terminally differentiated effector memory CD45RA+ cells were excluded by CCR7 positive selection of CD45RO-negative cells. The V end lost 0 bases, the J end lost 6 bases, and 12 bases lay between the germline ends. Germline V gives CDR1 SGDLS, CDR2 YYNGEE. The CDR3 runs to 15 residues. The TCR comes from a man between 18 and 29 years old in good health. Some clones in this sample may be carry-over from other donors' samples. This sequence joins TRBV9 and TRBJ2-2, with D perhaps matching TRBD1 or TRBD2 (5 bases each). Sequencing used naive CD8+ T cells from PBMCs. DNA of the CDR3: TGTGCCAGCAGCGTAGTCGGGGCTAAGGCCGGGGAGCTGTTTTTT. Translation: CASSVVGAKAGELFF.